Sequencing of this T cell receptor beta chain was carried out in a study of blood T cell repertoires in COVID-19 (dated by TCRdb to about 2020). Regarding the research as a whole: Samples covering the acute and convalescent phases of COVID-19 were provided by collaborators in the United States, Italy and Spain. Samples came from the ongoing ImmuneRACE study (first 160 participants) plus 1,254 subjects from 6 global collaborators. HLA class I and class II types, where available, came from metadata supplied by the sample provider rather than from assay-based typing. The prospective study material was composed of cDNA or gDNA derived from T cells, B-cell-depleted T cells, or PBMCs. Subjects who had been exposed to COVID-19, were actively infected with it, or had recovered from it provided the deeply sampled blood TCRbeta repertoires that made up the dataset. A de-identified subject ID, COVID-19 status, age in years and sex were almost always included in the sample metadata. A freely available public database, intended as a resource for researchers studying the immune response to SARS-CoV-2, is where the repertoires were released. What the study reported, not specific to this receptor: The amount of clinical and demographic metadata varied by source and participant and was provided uncurated.

One collaborating source in Seattle enrolled patients while the patients were actively infected and followed the patients over time throughout the course of disease. Whole blood was collected in K2EDTA tubes by collaborating institutions according to the institutions' own protocols. For TCRbeta analysis, collaborators shipped samples as frozen whole blood, isolated PBMCs, or DNA extracted from either of those sample types. Note on this clone: Its cognate antigen has yet to be identified. No base-level quality is on record; no much larger clone is a single base apart.

The immunoSEQ Assay, a bias-controlled multiplex PCR, was used to amplify TCRbeta CDR3 regions from genomic DNA. Per the source publication's procedure: The number of nucleated cells in each sample was estimated by amplification of reference gene primers within the assay. Sequence reads were collapsed and filtered to measure the absolute abundance of every unique TCRbeta CDR3 rearrangement. For each sample, productive Simpson clonality was calculated by taking the square root of Simpson's diversity index across productive rearrangements. Drawn from immuneACCESS, this table holds only the in-frame rearrangements with V and J called that TCRdb kept. Clones are partly lost; checked studies trace under half to an unresolved V gene and leave the rest unexplained. V and J calls and clone size are as listed in that table; D and trimming were resolved from the DNA. The table for this sample lists 150,000 to 200,000 clones; less than 85% of them were counted only once. The ten most abundant clones make up more than 6.5% of the sample.

The CDR3 sequence holds 17 residues, the cysteine and phenylalanine included. Of the read, only the CDR3 DNA is kept; its 51 bases are in frame from base 1. The germline V gene gives CDR1 as MDHEN and CDR2 as SYDVKM. V and J are trimmed by 5 bases and 0 bases, and the gene matches miss 10 bases of the junction. The sample was peripheral blood. This chain is built from TRBV28 and TRBJ1-5; 7 central bases correspond to TRBD1. The source of this sequence is a woman aged 55-70 years with COVID-19, enrolled during active disease. The CDR3 amino acid sequence is: CASSPQDRRSSNQPQHF. In nucleotides, the sequence is TGTGCCAGCAGTCCCCAGGACAGGAGGTCTAGCAATCAGCCCCAGCATTTT.